The rows below give T cell receptor beta chains drawn from one sample of a study of blood T cell repertoires in COVID-19. The protocol was immunoSEQ multiplex PCR, while the TCRdb copy is restricted to in-frame clones and leaves out a portion. There are 250,000 to 350,000 clones in the sample; 80% to 90% occur only once, and 8% to 13% lies in the top ten. The sequenced sample was PBMCs or T cells enriched from blood (not recorded which). The receptors derive from a woman aged 18-29 years who had recovered from COVID-19. CDR3s include the opening cysteine and the closing phenylalanine or tryptophan. D genes are given only for firm matches. The size entry is marked missing in some rows and otherwise reads once, few, many or a size class.

size | J | D | V | DNA | CDR3
. | TRBJ2-2 | . | TRBV5-1 | TGCGCCAGCAGCTTATCGGAGGACGGGGAGCTGTTTTTT | CASSLSEDGELFF
. | TRBJ2-4 | . | TRBV28 | TGTGCCAGCAGTCCCAGGCTTGACATTCAGTACTTC | CASSPRLDIQYF
. | TRBJ1-2 | TRBD1 | TRBV2 | TGTGCCAGCAGTCAAGACAGGGTCTTAAACTATGGCTACACCTTC | CASSQDRVLNYGYTF
. | TRBJ2-1 | . | TRBV27 | TGTGCCAGCAGCCGGGAGACGGGCAATGAGCAGTTCTTC | CASSRETGNEQFF
. | TRBJ1-2 | . | TRBV7-3 | TGTGCCAGCAGCTTGGAGAGGGAAACGTACTATGGCTACACCTTC | CASSLERETYYGYTF
once | TRBJ2-7 | TRBD2 | TRBV3-1/TRBV3-2 | TGTGCCAGCACCCCGTTGGGTGCGGGAGACGAGCAGTACTTC | CASTPLGAGDEQYF
. | TRBJ2-5 | . | TRBV3-1/TRBV3-2 | TGTGCCAGCAGCCAAGACAGGGAGACCCAGTACTTC | CASSQDRETQYF
. | TRBJ2-7 | TRBD2 | TRBV27 | TGTGCCAGCAGTTTGAGTGGAGCGGGAAGCTACGAGCAGTACTTC | CASSLSGAGSYEQYF
. | TRBJ1-2 | TRBD1 | TRBV4-1 | TGCGCCAGCAGCCGGGTCCTACGACAGGGAACATCCTATGGCTACACCTTC | CASSRVLRQGTSYGYTF
. | TRBJ1-4 | TRBD1 | TRBV6-5 | TGTGCCAGCAGGTTTGCCGGGACAGGGTACGAAAAACTGTTTTTT | CASRFAGTGYEKLFF
. | TRBJ2-7 | TRBD1 | TRBV30 | TGTGCCTGTAGGGGACAGGACTCCTACGAGCAGTACTTC | CACRGQDSYEQYF
. | TRBJ2-7 | . | TRBV2 | TGTGCCAGCAGTCCCGGGGGATACTACGAGCAGTACTTC | CASSPGGYYEQYF
. | TRBJ2-1 | . | TRBV5-1 | TGCGCCAGCAGCTTGGGGCAGGTAGTGGGCCCTTACAATGAGCAGTTCTTC | CASSLGQVVGPYNEQFF
once | TRBJ1-1 | . | TRBV7-8 | TGTGCCAGCAGCCCGCGGACACAGATGAACACTGAAGCTTTCTTT | CASSPRTQMNTEAFF
. | TRBJ2-1 | TRBD2 | TRBV10-2 | TGCGCCAGCAGTAAATCAATAGGGACTAGCGGAACCAGCTCCTACAATGAGCAGTTCTTC | CASSKSIGTSGTSSYNEQFF
. | TRBJ2-5 | . | TRBV4-1 | TGCGCCAGCAGCCAAGGGACATTTCAAGAGACCCAGTACTTC | CASSQGTFQETQYF
. | TRBJ1-2 | . | TRBV4-1 | TGCGCCAGCAGCCAAGGGTTTGGCGGGAATTCATATGGCTACACCTTC | CASSQGFGGNSYGYTF
. | TRBJ2-7 | TRBD1 | TRBV19 | TGTGCCAGTAGTATCGGACAGGGCGTATTGGGAGAGCAGTACTTC | CASSIGQGVLGEQYF
. | TRBJ2-1 | . | TRBV29-1 | TGCAGCGCGGTGCTAGCTTACGATGAGCAGTTCTTC | CSAVLAYDEQFF
. | TRBJ2-7 | . | TRBV4-1 | TGCGCCAGCAGTCCCACAGGTTATCGCTCCTACGAGCAGTACTTC | CASSPTGYRSYEQYF
. | TRBJ2-1 | TRBD2 | TRBV13 | TGTGCCAGCAGCCCCCTGGTGGGAGGGCCCAATAATGAGCAGTTCTTC | CASSPLVGGPNNEQFF
. | TRBJ2-6 | . | TRBV5-1 | TGCGCCAGCAGCCCCGAGTTAGCTGGGGCCAACGTCCTGACTTTC | CASSPELAGANVLTF
few | TRBJ2-1 | TRBD2 | TRBV3-1/TRBV3-2 | TGTGCCAGCAGCCTGTGGACTAGCGGGGGGTGGAATGAGCAGTTCTTC | CASSLWTSGGWNEQFF
. | TRBJ1-4 | . | TRBV5-1 | TGCGCCAGCAGCCCACTACTAACAGGGACTAATGAAAAACTGTTTTTT | CASSPLLTGTNEKLFF
. | TRBJ1-1 | . | TRBV5-1 | TGCGCCAGCAGCCCGTGGACAGAACCCTACACTGAAGCTTTCTTT | CASSPWTEPYTEAFF
. | TRBJ1-1 | . | TRBV30 | TGTGCCTGGACCCGGACAGCGAACACTGAAGCTTTCTTT | CAWTRTANTEAFF